This T cell receptor beta chain was sequenced during a study of CD8 T cells in Susac syndrome. Sequencing targeted TCR beta in blood CD8+ and CD4+ T cells. Roughly 0.45 to 1 ug RNA was reverse transcribed with random hexamers. With immunoSEQ multiplex PCR, TCR beta CDR3 was amplified across 54 Vbeta and 13 Jbeta. TCRdb re-analysed the immunoSEQ multiplex PCR reads in MiXCR, keeping a single row per CDR3 protein. Among about 400,000 distinct CDR3 sequences listed, around 85% were seen once. From germline, CDR1 is SGHAT and CDR2 FQNNGV. The V gene lost 5 bases and the J gene lost 5 bases, with 13 bases spanning the gap. The CDR3 has 13 amino acids.

The sequenced sample was CD8+ T cells from PBMCs. The source of this sequence is a human donor with multiple sclerosis. The V call is TRBV11-2, the J call TRBJ2-7; tentatively, D is TRBD2 (5 bases). The CDR3 nucleotides read TGTGCCAGCAGCCTCATAGCGTCCAACGAGCAGTACTTC. Protein: CASSLIASNEQYF.